This is a list of T cell receptor beta chains from one sample in a study of T cell responses to AZD1222 COVID-19 vaccine. Using immunoSEQ multiplex PCR, the repertoire was profiled, and TCRdb retains in-frame clones only, with some absent. The table lists around 140,000 clones, about 93% of them singletons. Sequencing was performed on peripheral blood, taken 28 days after the second AZD1222 dose. Every receptor here comes from an adult who received the AZD1222 COVID-19 vaccine. Each CDR3 is given with its conserved first and last residue. A D gene is named only where the DNA matches it firmly. Expanded clones are given a class, and other clones once, few, many or no size at all.

J gene: TRBJ2-3; V gene: TRBV4-3; clone size: NA; D gene: NA; CDR3 DNA: TGCGCCAGCAGCTCACAGCTCCTTGTGGCATACCACTCATCGGAGGCTGATACGCAGTATTTT; CDR3 protein: CASSSQLLVAYHSSEADTQYF
J gene: TRBJ1-4; V gene: TRBV4-2; clone size: once; D gene: TRBD1; CDR3 DNA: TGTGCCAGCAGCAACGCAGGGGGCGAGGTGAATGAAAAACTGTTTTTT; CDR3 protein: CASSNAGGEVNEKLFF
J gene: TRBJ1-4; V gene: TRBV13; clone size: NA; D gene: NA; CDR3 DNA: TGTGCCAGCAGCTCCGGACAGTTTAATGAAAAACTGTTTTTT; CDR3 protein: CASSSGQFNEKLFF
J gene: TRBJ2-1; V gene: TRBV28; clone size: NA; D gene: TRBD2; CDR3 DNA: TGTGCCAGCAGTTTATACGGTCAGGGAGGCGGGAGGACCTACAATGAGCAGTTCTTC; CDR3 protein: CASSLYGQGGGRTYNEQFF
J gene: TRBJ2-3; V gene: TRBV28; clone size: NA; D gene: TRBD2; CDR3 DNA: TGTGCCAGCAGTTTCCCCCTTAGCGGGTATACAGATACGCAGTATTTT; CDR3 protein: CASSFPLSGYTDTQYF
J gene: TRBJ2-1; V gene: TRBV5-1; clone size: NA; D gene: NA; CDR3 DNA: TGCGCCAGCAGCCTAGGGGGGAATGAGCAGTTCTTC; CDR3 protein: CASSLGGNEQFF
J gene: TRBJ2-3; V gene: TRBV19; clone size: NA; D gene: NA; CDR3 DNA: TGTGCCAGTAGTATGTCGGGCACAGATACGCAGTATTTT; CDR3 protein: CASSMSGTDTQYF
J gene: TRBJ2-5; V gene: TRBV14; clone size: NA; D gene: NA; CDR3 DNA: TGTGCCAGCAGCCGGACATACCAAGAGACCCAGTACTTC; CDR3 protein: CASSRTYQETQYF
J gene: TRBJ2-7; V gene: TRBV3-1/TRBV3-2; clone size: NA; D gene: NA; CDR3 DNA: TGTGCCAGCAGCCAAGATGTGGCGACTGCCTACGAGCAGTACTTC; CDR3 protein: CASSQDVATAYEQYF
J gene: TRBJ2-2; V gene: TRBV6-2/TRBV6-3; clone size: NA; D gene: NA; CDR3 DNA: TGTGCCAGCAGTTACCCTCAGGAGGCCGGGGAGCTGTTTTTT; CDR3 protein: CASSYPQEAGELFF
J gene: TRBJ2-7; V gene: TRBV5-6; clone size: NA; D gene: TRBD1; CDR3 DNA: TGTGCCAGCAGCTTACAGGACAGGGAGCAGTACTTC; CDR3 protein: CASSLQDREQYF
J gene: TRBJ2-7; V gene: TRBV3-1/TRBV3-2; clone size: NA; D gene: NA; CDR3 DNA: TGTGCCAGCAGCTCCACCCGACAGACGTCTGACCCCCAGTACTTC; CDR3 protein: CASSSTRQTSDPQYF
J gene: TRBJ1-2; V gene: TRBV27; clone size: NA; D gene: TRBD1; CDR3 DNA: TGTGCCAGCAGTGGACCGGGACAGGATGGTGGCTACACCTTC; CDR3 protein: CASSGPGQDGGYTF
J gene: TRBJ1-1; V gene: TRBV19; clone size: NA; D gene: TRBD1; CDR3 DNA: TGTGCCAGTAGTCCATCACTGACCCCGACAGGGATCACTGAAGCTTTCTTT; CDR3 protein: CASSPSLTPTGITEAFF
J gene: TRBJ2-7; V gene: TRBV5-4; clone size: NA; D gene: NA; CDR3 DNA: TGTGCCAGCAGCTTGGGCGGGCCTGGGGTCTACGAGCAGTACTTC; CDR3 protein: CASSLGGPGVYEQYF
J gene: TRBJ1-6; V gene: TRBV6-5; clone size: NA; D gene: NA; CDR3 DNA: TGTGCCAGCAGAACAAGCGGCAATTCACCCCTCCACTTT; CDR3 protein: CASRTSGNSPLHF
J gene: TRBJ2-3; V gene: TRBV7-8; clone size: NA; D gene: NA; CDR3 DNA: TGTGCCAGCAGCTTAGAGGGGACTGCCCCAGATACGCAGTATTTT; CDR3 protein: CASSLEGTAPDTQYF
J gene: TRBJ1-1; V gene: TRBV19; clone size: NA; D gene: NA; CDR3 DNA: TGTGCCAGTCGGGGACAACAGGGCAGTAAAGAAGCTTTCTTT; CDR3 protein: CASRGQQGSKEAFF
J gene: TRBJ1-6; V gene: TRBV5-1; clone size: NA; D gene: NA; CDR3 DNA: TGCGCCAGCAGCCCCTCGGGGGGAAGTGTTAATTCACCCCTCCACTTT; CDR3 protein: CASSPSGGSVNSPLHF
J gene: TRBJ2-3; V gene: TRBV18; clone size: NA; D gene: TRBD2; CDR3 DNA: TGTGCCAGCTCACCAAACTTTAGCGGGAGCCCAGATACGCAGTATTTT; CDR3 protein: CASSPNFSGSPDTQYF
J gene: TRBJ2-5; V gene: TRBV7-7; clone size: NA; D gene: NA; CDR3 DNA: TGTGCTAGCAGCTTAGCTGTAGGGTATCAGGAGACCCAGTACTTC; CDR3 protein: CASSLAVGYQETQYF
J gene: TRBJ2-1; V gene: TRBV4-2; clone size: NA; D gene: NA; CDR3 DNA: TGTGCCAGCAGCCAAACTAGCTATAATGAGCAGTTCTTC; CDR3 protein: CASSQTSYNEQFF
J gene: TRBJ1-2; V gene: TRBV3-1/TRBV3-2; clone size: NA; D gene: TRBD1; CDR3 DNA: TGTGCCAGCAGCCAACCGGGACAGGGGCCTTCTAACTATGGCTACACCTTC; CDR3 protein: CASSQPGQGPSNYGYTF
J gene: TRBJ2-1; V gene: TRBV19; clone size: NA; D gene: NA; CDR3 DNA: TGTGCCAGTATCGATGATTTTACAGCGGTCTCCTACAATGAGCAGTTCTTC; CDR3 protein: CASIDDFTAVSYNEQFF
J gene: TRBJ1-2; V gene: TRBV18; clone size: few; D gene: TRBD1; CDR3 DNA: TGTGCCAGCTCACAAAAGAGCGGACAGGGAAGTGATGGCTACACCTTC; CDR3 protein: CASSQKSGQGSDGYTF
J gene: TRBJ2-2; V gene: TRBV19; clone size: few; D gene: NA; CDR3 DNA: TGTGCCAGTGAGCCGGGATCCGCAGCCGGGGAGCTGTTTTTT; CDR3 protein: CASEPGSAAGELFF
J gene: TRBJ1-5; V gene: TRBV5-4; clone size: NA; D gene: NA; CDR3 DNA: TGTGCCAGCAGCTTTCTAGGGAGTAATCAGCCCCAGCATTTT; CDR3 protein: CASSFLGSNQPQHF
J gene: TRBJ2-2; V gene: TRBV10-3; clone size: NA; D gene: NA; CDR3 DNA: TGTGCCATCAGTGTTCTGGGACCGAACACCGGGGAGCTGTTTTTT; CDR3 protein: CAISVLGPNTGELFF
J gene: TRBJ1-6; V gene: TRBV7-3; clone size: NA; D gene: NA; CDR3 DNA: TGTGCCAGCAGCTTATATGGATACGCTAATAATTCACCCCTCCACTTT; CDR3 protein: CASSLYGYANNSPLHF
J gene: TRBJ2-7; V gene: TRBV5-1; clone size: NA; D gene: TRBD2; CDR3 DNA: TGCGCCAGCAGCTTGAGGGCAGCGGGAGCTTGGGAGCAGTACTTC; CDR3 protein: CASSLRAAGAWEQYF
J gene: TRBJ1-4; V gene: TRBV4-1; clone size: NA; D gene: NA; CDR3 DNA: TGCGCCAGCCGCCTTGGGGGCGATGAAAAACTGTTTTTT; CDR3 protein: CASRLGGDEKLFF
J gene: TRBJ1-2; V gene: TRBV29-1; clone size: NA; D gene: NA; CDR3 DNA: TGCAGCGTTGTTGCCGTTGGGGGGCCGAACTATGGCTACACCTTC; CDR3 protein: CSVVAVGGPNYGYTF
J gene: TRBJ2-3; V gene: TRBV27; clone size: NA; D gene: NA; CDR3 DNA: TGTGCCAGCAGTTCGCGGACTGGCACAGATACGCAGTATTTT; CDR3 protein: CASSSRTGTDTQYF
J gene: TRBJ2-1; V gene: TRBV7-9; clone size: once; D gene: TRBD1; CDR3 DNA: TGTGCCAGCGGGGACAGCGCCTACAATGAGCAGTTCTTC; CDR3 protein: CASGDSAYNEQFF
J gene: TRBJ1-2; V gene: TRBV5-4; clone size: NA; D gene: TRBD1; CDR3 DNA: TGTGCCAGCAGCCCGGCCGGGACAGGGGGCCTCTATGGCTACACCTTC; CDR3 protein: CASSPAGTGGLYGYTF
J gene: TRBJ2-7; V gene: TRBV14; clone size: NA; D gene: NA; CDR3 DNA: TGTGCCAGCAGCCAATACCGGGACTTCCCCCTCTACGAGCAGTACTTC; CDR3 protein: CASSQYRDFPLYEQYF
J gene: TRBJ2-7; V gene: TRBV7-2; clone size: NA; D gene: NA; CDR3 DNA: TGTGCCAGCACCTCGGCGGGTTCTTACTCCGAGCAGTACTTC; CDR3 protein: CASTSAGSYSEQYF
J gene: TRBJ2-7; V gene: TRBV19; clone size: once; D gene: NA; CDR3 DNA: TGTGCCAGTAGTTACGGTGAGCGGGCAACCTACGAGCAGTACTTC; CDR3 protein: CASSYGERATYEQYF
J gene: TRBJ2-7; V gene: TRBV4-1; clone size: NA; D gene: NA; CDR3 DNA: TGCGCCAGCAGCCAAGATGTCGGACAATCCGGGGCCTACGAGCAGTACTTC; CDR3 protein: CASSQDVGQSGAYEQYF
J gene: TRBJ2-1; V gene: TRBV27; clone size: NA; D gene: NA; CDR3 DNA: TGTGCCAGCAGCAAAGGGTGGAGTCCCTACAATGAGCAGTTCTTC; CDR3 protein: CASSKGWSPYNEQFF
J gene: TRBJ2-1; V gene: TRBV5-1; clone size: NA; D gene: TRBD2; CDR3 DNA: TGCGCCAGCAGCGAACAACCGGGACTAGCGGGAAAAAATGAGCAGTTCTTC; CDR3 protein: CASSEQPGLAGKNEQFF
J gene: TRBJ2-1; V gene: TRBV11-3; clone size: NA; D gene: NA; CDR3 DNA: TGTGCCAGCAGCTTGAATCGGGAGCTCGATGAGCAGTTCTTC; CDR3 protein: CASSLNRELDEQFF
J gene: TRBJ1-5; V gene: TRBV27; clone size: NA; D gene: TRBD1; CDR3 DNA: TGTGCCAGCAGTTTAAGGGGACAGGGAGGCGTGCAGCCCCAGCATTTT; CDR3 protein: CASSLRGQGGVQPQHF
J gene: TRBJ1-6; V gene: TRBV13; clone size: NA; D gene: TRBD1; CDR3 DNA: TGTGCCAGCAGCTACCAGACAGGGTCTTCACCCCTCCACTTT; CDR3 protein: CASSYQTGSSPLHF
J gene: TRBJ2-2; V gene: TRBV19; clone size: medium-sized; D gene: NA; CDR3 DNA: TGTGCCAGTAGTATAGCCAGCACCGGGGAGCTGTTTTTT; CDR3 protein: CASSIASTGELFF
J gene: TRBJ2-5; V gene: TRBV6-5; clone size: NA; D gene: TRBD2; CDR3 DNA: TGTGCCAGCTGGAGACTAGCGGTACAAGAGACCCAGTACTTC; CDR3 protein: CASWRLAVQETQYF
J gene: TRBJ1-2; V gene: TRBV19; clone size: NA; D gene: NA; CDR3 DNA: TGTGCCAGTAGCTCGGATATGGACTATGGCTACACCTTC; CDR3 protein: CASSSDMDYGYTF
J gene: TRBJ2-5; V gene: TRBV3-1/TRBV3-2; clone size: NA; D gene: NA; CDR3 DNA: TGTGCCAGCAGCCAAGATCGCCTGGGGACCCAGTACTTC; CDR3 protein: CASSQDRLGTQYF
J gene: TRBJ2-5; V gene: TRBV15; clone size: NA; D gene: NA; CDR3 DNA: TGTGCCACCAGCAGAGATCTCCGGGGGCAAGAGACCCAGTACTTC; CDR3 protein: CATSRDLRGQETQYF
J gene: TRBJ2-1; V gene: TRBV7-3; clone size: NA; D gene: NA; CDR3 DNA: TGTGCCAGCAGCCCCACCGGGGTAGATTATGAGCAGTTCTTC; CDR3 protein: CASSPTGVDYEQFF